This TCR beta chain was sequenced for a study of glioma-infiltrating T cells. Amplification of TCR alpha and beta CDR3 regions from RNA used iRepertoire nested multiplex PCR. For one-step reverse transcription and amplification, roughly 85-450 ng of tissue mRNA or PBMC total RNA was used. TCRdb ran MiXCR on the multiplex PCR reads and lists one entry per CDR3 protein. The sample has 100,000 to 150,000 distinct CDR3 sequences, under 30% seen once. Germline loops: CDR1 SGHRS, CDR2 YFSETQ. Germline trimming cut 5 bases from V and 8 bases from J; bases unmatched to any gene: 6. The CDR3 has 13 residues. This chain connects TRBV5-1 to TRBJ2-3, with 9 nucleotides matching TRBD2. This receptor was identified in a human donor with low-grade glioma or glioblastoma, undergoing nonglioma brain surgery, or in good health (not recorded which). The sequenced material came from glioma tissue, nonneoplastic brain tissue, or PBMCs (not recorded which). The CDR3 region has the DNA TGCGCCAGCAGACCTAGCGGGGAGGCTACGCAGTATTTT. This translates into CASRPSGEATQYF.